The rows below give T cell receptor beta chains drawn from one sample of a study of PD-L1 blockade in urothelial cancer. Produced via immunoSEQ multiplex PCR; TCRdb's table is partial and in-frame only. Of about 40,000 clones listed, about 88% were seen once; the top ten hold 2.5% to 3%. The sequenced sample was PBMCs, obtained around atezolizumab (anti-PD-L1) treatment. The receptors derive from a man in his 70s with urothelial cancer. The CDR3 runs from the conserved cysteine through the conserved F or W. Size is omitted from some rows. Given values are once, few, many or a class for expanded clones.

clone_size: -
v_call: TRBV10-2
j_call: TRBJ2-2
cdr3_aa: CASSESGVSGNTGELFF

clone_size: few
v_call: TRBV10-1
j_call: TRBJ2-2
cdr3_aa: CASSESSTGVSGELFF

clone_size: -
v_call: TRBV11-3
j_call: TRBJ2-1
cdr3_aa: CASSPDSSYNEQFF

clone_size: -
v_call: TRBV21-1
j_call: TRBJ1-1
cdr3_aa: CASSKEAGCMTEAFF

clone_size: -
v_call: TRBV5-1
j_call: TRBJ2-2
cdr3_aa: CASGTGTVNTGELFF

clone_size: -
v_call: TRBV11-2
j_call: TRBJ1-5
cdr3_aa: CASSLEGGQPQHF

clone_size: once
v_call: TRBV5-4
j_call: TRBJ2-5
cdr3_aa: CASSSPLTQETQYF

clone_size: -
v_call: TRBV2
j_call: TRBJ2-7
cdr3_aa: CASHGLASYEQYF

clone_size: -
v_call: TRBV5-1
j_call: TRBJ2-5
cdr3_aa: CASSWEETQYF

clone_size: -
v_call: TRBV18
j_call: TRBJ1-3
cdr3_aa: CASSPMGQASGNTIYF

clone_size: -
v_call: TRBV14
j_call: TRBJ2-2
cdr3_aa: CASSRDQGLLTGELFF

clone_size: once
v_call: TRBV18
j_call: TRBJ1-1
cdr3_aa: CASSPGGGHTEAFF

clone_size: -
v_call: TRBV4-1
j_call: TRBJ1-4
cdr3_aa: CASSQPRSNEKLFF

clone_size: few
v_call: TRBV2
j_call: TRBJ1-1
cdr3_aa: CASSGDMGQRAFF

clone_size: -
v_call: TRBV5-4
j_call: TRBJ1-1
cdr3_aa: CASSFDRNTEAFF

clone_size: few
v_call: TRBV5-4
j_call: TRBJ1-3
cdr3_aa: CASSLGAGPGNTIYF

clone_size: -
v_call: TRBV2
j_call: TRBJ2-7
cdr3_aa: CASSWDTGGGLFEQYF

clone_size: -
v_call: TRBV18
j_call: TRBJ2-3
cdr3_aa: CASSSITGSDTQYF

clone_size: -
v_call: TRBV18
j_call: TRBJ1-1
cdr3_aa: CASSPPAGLNTEAFF

clone_size: few
v_call: TRBV19
j_call: TRBJ1-1
cdr3_aa: CASSPRGVNTEAFF

clone_size: once
v_call: TRBV18
j_call: TRBJ1-2
cdr3_aa: CASSTTRSDYGYTF

clone_size: -
v_call: TRBV5-1
j_call: TRBJ1-4
cdr3_aa: CASSFSGGGGEKLFF

clone_size: -
v_call: TRBV5-4
j_call: TRBJ2-7
cdr3_aa: CASSFRGRPYEQYF

clone_size: -
v_call: TRBV14
j_call: TRBJ2-2
cdr3_aa: CASSQGRYTGELFF

clone_size: few
v_call: TRBV5-1
j_call: TRBJ1-1
cdr3_aa: CASSLGQKFEAFF

clone_size: -
v_call: TRBV2
j_call: TRBJ1-2
cdr3_aa: CASRDALRRGGYTF

clone_size: -
v_call: TRBV28
j_call: TRBJ2-7
cdr3_aa: CASGSGQGVEQYF

clone_size: -
v_call: TRBV5-1
j_call: TRBJ2-2
cdr3_aa: CASSSGDPANTGELFF

clone_size: -
v_call: TRBV6-5
j_call: TRBJ2-6
cdr3_aa: CASSPGGTGANVLTF

clone_size: -
v_call: TRBV2
j_call: TRBJ2-5
cdr3_aa: CASIRGETQYF

clone_size: -
v_call: TRBV19
j_call: TRBJ1-5
cdr3_aa: CASSIGRGRYNQPQHF

clone_size: -
v_call: TRBV5-4
j_call: TRBJ2-2
cdr3_aa: CASSSSGRARGELFF

clone_size: -
v_call: TRBV5-4
j_call: TRBJ1-5
cdr3_aa: CASSLVAPFSGDRPQHF

clone_size: -
v_call: TRBV4-1
j_call: TRBJ2-7
cdr3_aa: CASSHPGQGVYEQYF

clone_size: once
v_call: TRBV7-9
j_call: TRBJ1-1
cdr3_aa: CASSLVPENTEAFF

clone_size: -
v_call: TRBV10-3
j_call: TRBJ1-2
cdr3_aa: CAISPVAGTGPLGYTF

clone_size: -
v_call: TRBV5-1
j_call: TRBJ2-3
cdr3_aa: CASSWGLAGITDTQYF

clone_size: -
v_call: TRBV10-3
j_call: TRBJ1-4
cdr3_aa: CAISESTDNEKLFF

clone_size: once
v_call: TRBV2
j_call: TRBJ2-5
cdr3_aa: CASRGTSGALAQYF

clone_size: -
v_call: TRBV11-3
j_call: TRBJ2-1
cdr3_aa: CASSLVDGRESYNEQFF

clone_size: -
v_call: TRBV25-1
j_call: TRBJ2-1
cdr3_aa: CASSEPREGTREQFF

clone_size: -
v_call: TRBV19
j_call: TRBJ2-2
cdr3_aa: CASSRPDTFRELFF

clone_size: -
v_call: TRBV11-2
j_call: TRBJ2-3
cdr3_aa: CASSLGLVATDTQYF